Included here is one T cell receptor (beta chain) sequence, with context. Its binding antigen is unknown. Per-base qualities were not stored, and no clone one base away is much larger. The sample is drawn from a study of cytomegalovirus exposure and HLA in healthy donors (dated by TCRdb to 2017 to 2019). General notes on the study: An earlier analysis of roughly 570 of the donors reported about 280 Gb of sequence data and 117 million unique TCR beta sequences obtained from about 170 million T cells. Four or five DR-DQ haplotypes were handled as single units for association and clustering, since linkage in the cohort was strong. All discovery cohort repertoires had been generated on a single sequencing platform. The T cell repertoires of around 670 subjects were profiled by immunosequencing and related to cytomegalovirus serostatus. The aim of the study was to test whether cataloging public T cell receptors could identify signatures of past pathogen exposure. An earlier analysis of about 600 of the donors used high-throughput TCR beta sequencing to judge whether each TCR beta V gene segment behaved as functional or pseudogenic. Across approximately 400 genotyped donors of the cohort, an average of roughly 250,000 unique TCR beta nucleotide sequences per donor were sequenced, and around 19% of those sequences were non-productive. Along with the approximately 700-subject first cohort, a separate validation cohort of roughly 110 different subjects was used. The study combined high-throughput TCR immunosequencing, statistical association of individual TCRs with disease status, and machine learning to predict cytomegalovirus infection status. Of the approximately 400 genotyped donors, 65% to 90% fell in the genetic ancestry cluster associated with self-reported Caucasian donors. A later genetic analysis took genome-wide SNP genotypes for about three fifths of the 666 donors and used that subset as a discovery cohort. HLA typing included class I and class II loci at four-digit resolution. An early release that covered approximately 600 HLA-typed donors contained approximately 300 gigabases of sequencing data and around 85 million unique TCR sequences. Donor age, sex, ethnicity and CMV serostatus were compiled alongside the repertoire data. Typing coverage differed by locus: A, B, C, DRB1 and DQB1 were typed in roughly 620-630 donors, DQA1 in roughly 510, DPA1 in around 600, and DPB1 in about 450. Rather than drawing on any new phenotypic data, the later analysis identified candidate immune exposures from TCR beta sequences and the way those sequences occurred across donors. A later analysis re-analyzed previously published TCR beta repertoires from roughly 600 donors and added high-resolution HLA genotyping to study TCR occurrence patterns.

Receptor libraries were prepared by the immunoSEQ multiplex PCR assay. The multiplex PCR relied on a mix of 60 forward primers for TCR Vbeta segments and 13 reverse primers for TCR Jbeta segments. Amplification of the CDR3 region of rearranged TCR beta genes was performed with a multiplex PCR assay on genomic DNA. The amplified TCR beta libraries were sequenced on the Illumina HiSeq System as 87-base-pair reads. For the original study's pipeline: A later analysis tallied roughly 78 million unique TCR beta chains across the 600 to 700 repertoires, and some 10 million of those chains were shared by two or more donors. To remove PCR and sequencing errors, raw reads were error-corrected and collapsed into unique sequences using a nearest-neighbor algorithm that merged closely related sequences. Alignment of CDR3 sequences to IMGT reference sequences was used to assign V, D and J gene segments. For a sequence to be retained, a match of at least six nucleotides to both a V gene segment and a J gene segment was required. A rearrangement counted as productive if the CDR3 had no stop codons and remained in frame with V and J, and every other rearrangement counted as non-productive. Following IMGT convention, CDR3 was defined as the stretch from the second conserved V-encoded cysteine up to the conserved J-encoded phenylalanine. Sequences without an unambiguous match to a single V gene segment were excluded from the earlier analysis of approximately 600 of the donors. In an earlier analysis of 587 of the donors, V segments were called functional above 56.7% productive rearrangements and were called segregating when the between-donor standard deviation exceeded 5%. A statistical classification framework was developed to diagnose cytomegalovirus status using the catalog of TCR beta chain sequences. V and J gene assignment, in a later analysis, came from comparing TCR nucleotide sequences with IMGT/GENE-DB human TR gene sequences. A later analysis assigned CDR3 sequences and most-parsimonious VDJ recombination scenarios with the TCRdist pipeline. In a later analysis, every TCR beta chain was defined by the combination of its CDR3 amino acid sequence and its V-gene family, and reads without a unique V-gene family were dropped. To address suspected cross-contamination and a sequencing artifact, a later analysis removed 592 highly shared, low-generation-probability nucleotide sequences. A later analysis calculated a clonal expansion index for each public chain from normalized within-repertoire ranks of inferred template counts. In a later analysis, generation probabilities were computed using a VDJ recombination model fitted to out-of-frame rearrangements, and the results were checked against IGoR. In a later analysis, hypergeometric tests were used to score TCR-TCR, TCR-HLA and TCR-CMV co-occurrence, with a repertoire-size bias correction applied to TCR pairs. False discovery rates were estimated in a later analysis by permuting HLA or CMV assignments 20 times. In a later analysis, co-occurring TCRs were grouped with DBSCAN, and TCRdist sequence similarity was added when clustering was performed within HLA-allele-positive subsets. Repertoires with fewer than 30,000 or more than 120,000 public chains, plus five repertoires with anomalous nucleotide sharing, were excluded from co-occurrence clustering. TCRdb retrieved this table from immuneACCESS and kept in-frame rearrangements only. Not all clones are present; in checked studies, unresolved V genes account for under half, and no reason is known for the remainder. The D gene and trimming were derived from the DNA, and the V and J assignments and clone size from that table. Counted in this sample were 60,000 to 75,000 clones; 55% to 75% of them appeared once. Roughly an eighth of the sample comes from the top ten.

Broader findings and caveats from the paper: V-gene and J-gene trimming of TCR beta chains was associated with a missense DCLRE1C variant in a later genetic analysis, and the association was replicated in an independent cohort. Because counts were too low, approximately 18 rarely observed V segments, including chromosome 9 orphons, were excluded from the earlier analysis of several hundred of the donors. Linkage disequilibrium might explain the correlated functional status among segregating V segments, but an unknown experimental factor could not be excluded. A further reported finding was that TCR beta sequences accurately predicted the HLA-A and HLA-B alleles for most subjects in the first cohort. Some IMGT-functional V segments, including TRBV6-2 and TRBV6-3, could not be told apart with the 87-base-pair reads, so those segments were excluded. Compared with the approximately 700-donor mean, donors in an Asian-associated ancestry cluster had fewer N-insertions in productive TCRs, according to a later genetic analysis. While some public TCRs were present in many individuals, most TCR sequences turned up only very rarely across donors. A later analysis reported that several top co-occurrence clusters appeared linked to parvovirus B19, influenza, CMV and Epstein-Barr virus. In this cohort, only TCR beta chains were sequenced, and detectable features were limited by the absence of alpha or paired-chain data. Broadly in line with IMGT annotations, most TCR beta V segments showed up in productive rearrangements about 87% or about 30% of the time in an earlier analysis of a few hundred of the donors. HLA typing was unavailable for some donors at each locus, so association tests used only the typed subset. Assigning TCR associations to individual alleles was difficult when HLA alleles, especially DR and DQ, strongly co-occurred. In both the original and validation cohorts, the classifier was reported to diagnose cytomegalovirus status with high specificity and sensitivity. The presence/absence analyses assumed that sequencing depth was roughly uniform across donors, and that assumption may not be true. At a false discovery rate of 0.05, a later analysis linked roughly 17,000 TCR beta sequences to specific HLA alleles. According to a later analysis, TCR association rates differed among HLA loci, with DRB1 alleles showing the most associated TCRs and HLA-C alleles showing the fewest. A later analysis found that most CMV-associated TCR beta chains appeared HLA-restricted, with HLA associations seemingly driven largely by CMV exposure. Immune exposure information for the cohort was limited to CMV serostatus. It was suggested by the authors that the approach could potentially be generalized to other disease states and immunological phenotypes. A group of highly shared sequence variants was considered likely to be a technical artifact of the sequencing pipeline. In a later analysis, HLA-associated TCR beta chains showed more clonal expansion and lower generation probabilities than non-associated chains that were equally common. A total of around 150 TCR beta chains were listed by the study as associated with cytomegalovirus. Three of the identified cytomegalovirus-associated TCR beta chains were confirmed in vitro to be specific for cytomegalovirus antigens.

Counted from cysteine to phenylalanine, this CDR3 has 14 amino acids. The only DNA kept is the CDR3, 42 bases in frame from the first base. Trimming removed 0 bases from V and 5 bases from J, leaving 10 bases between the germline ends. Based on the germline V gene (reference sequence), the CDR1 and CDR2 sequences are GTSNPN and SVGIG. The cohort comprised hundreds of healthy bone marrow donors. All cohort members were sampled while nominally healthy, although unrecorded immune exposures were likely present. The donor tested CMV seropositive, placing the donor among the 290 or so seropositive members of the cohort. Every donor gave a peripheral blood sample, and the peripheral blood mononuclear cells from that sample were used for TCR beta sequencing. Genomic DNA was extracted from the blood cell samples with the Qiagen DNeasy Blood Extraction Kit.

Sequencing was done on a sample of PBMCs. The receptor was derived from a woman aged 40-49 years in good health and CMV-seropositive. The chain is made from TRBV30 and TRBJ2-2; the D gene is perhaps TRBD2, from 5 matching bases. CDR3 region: CAWSVRRATGELFF. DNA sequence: TGTGCCTGGAGTGTTAGGCGGGCTACCGGGGAGCTGTTTTTT.